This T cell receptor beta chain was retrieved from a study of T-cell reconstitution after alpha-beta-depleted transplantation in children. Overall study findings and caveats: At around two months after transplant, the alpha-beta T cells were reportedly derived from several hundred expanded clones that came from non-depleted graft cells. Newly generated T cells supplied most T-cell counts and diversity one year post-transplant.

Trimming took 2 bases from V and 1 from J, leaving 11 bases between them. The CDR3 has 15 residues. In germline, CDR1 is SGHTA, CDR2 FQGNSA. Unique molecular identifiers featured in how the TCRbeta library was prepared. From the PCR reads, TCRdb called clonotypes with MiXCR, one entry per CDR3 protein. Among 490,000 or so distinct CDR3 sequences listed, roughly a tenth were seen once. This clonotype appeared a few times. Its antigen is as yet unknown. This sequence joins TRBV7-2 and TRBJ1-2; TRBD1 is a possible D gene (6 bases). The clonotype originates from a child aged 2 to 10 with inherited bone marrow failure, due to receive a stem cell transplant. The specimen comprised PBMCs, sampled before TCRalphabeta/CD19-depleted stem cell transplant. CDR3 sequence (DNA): TGTGCCAGCAGCTTATGGGACACCTTTAACTATGGCTACACCTTC. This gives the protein CASSLWDTFNYGYTF.